Here is one TCR beta chain with its context. Its antigen is unknown. In TCRdb, the 5' RACE reads were re-called with MiXCR into one record per CDR3 protein. The repertoire holds 150,000 to 200,000 distinct CDR3 sequences, with around 8.5% as singletons. The sample comes from a study of T cells after yellow fever vaccination. Study-wide points: Subsequent booster samples again held most clones from primary vaccination (96% CD4, 85% to 90% CD8).

The TCR comes from a man aged 18-30 years who received the YFV17D yellow fever vaccine. The sample was CD8+ T cells sorted from PBMCs, taken 45 days after the yellow fever booster vaccination.

The CDR3 DNA is TGTGCCAGCAGCTGGGACACTTTGAACACTGAAGCTTTCTTT. This translates into CASSWDTLNTEAFF. J is TRBJ1-1 and V is TRBV6-6, with a tentative D call TRBD1 (6 bases). CDR1 is MNHNY, CDR2 SVGAGI, per germline (reference sequence). V dropped 6 bases and J dropped 0 bases, with 11 bases sitting between them. This CDR3 is 14 amino acids long.